This T cell receptor (beta chain) was retrieved from a study of tumor and adjacent non-tumor tissue in lung cancer. Remarks on this clonotype: The missing conserved phenylalanine or tryptophan at the end of this CDR3 makes a read error likely. No DNA is shown, since the ends of the CDR3 on it are uncertain; the CDR3 is the one TCRdb lists.

A modified ARM-PCR protocol with three rounds of nested PCR amplified TCRbeta. TCRdb called the multiplex PCR reads again in MiXCR, with one record for every CDR3 protein. The sample yields roughly 75,000 distinct CDR3 sequences, 80% to 90% seen once. RNA was extracted from bulk tissue without any cell sorting. Distant lung tissue was collected more than 3 cm away from the tumor edge. The CDR3 adds up to 12 amino acids, both ends counted. In germline, CDR1 is SQVTM, CDR2 ANQGSEA. The sequence derives from a man in his fifties or sixties with non-small cell lung cancer. Specimen: distant non-tumor lung tissue. The chain carries TRBV29-1 and TRBJ2-3; the D call of TRBD2 is as the table states it, not checked on the DNA. The CDR3 protein is CSAAGHTDTHYL.